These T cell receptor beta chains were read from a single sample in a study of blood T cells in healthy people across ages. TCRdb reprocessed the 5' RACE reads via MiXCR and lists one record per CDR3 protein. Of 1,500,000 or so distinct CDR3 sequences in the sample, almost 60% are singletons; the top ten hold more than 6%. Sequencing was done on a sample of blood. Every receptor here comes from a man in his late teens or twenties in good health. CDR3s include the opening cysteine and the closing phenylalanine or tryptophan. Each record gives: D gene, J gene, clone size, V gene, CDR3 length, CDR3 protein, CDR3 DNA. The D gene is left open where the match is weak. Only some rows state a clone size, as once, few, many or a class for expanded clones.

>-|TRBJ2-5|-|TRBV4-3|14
CASSQEIGFETQYF
TGCGCCAGCAGCCAAGAGATTGGGTTTGAGACCCAGTACTTC
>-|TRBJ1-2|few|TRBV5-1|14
CASSLTDLNYGYTF
TGCGCCAGCAGCTTGACAGACCTTAACTATGGCTACACCTTC
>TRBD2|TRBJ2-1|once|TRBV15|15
CATSRGTSDYNEQFF
TGTGCCACCAGCAGAGGGACTAGCGACTACAATGAGCAGTTCTTC
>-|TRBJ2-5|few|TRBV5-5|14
CASSFRSYQETQYF
TGTGCCAGCAGCTTTCGCTCGTACCAAGAGACCCAGTACTTC
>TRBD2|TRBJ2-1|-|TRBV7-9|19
CASSTTSGRAQGGHNEQFF
TGTGCCAGCAGCACGACTAGCGGGAGGGCTCAGGGGGGACACAATGAGCAGTTCTTC
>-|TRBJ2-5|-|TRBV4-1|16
CASSQDSPAYQETQYF
TGCGCCAGCAGCCAAGATTCGCCCGCGTACCAAGAGACCCAGTACTTC
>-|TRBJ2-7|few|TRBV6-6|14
CASQDVGLTYEQYF
TGTGCCAGCCAAGACGTGGGGCTTACCTACGAGCAGTACTTC
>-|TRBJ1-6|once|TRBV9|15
CASSVTSLDNSPLHF
TGTGCCAGCAGCGTAACGTCCCTGGATAATTCACCCCTCCACTTT
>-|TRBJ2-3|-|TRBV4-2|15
CASSQERGSGDTQYF
TGTGCCAGCAGCCAAGAACGGGGATCGGGAGATACGCAGTATTTT
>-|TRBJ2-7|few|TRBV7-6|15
CASSSHSRTTYEQYF
TGTGCCAGCAGCTCCCACAGTCGTACCACCTACGAGCAGTACTTC
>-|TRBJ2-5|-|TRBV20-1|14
CSAPPRGPPETQYF
TGCAGTGCCCCCCCCCGGGGACCCCCAGAGACCCAGTACTTC
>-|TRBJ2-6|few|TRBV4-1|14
CASSQVVGANVLTF
TGCGCCAGCAGCCAGGTAGTGGGGGCCAACGTCCTGACTTTC
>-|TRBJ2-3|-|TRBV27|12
CASGSDLGTQYF
TGTGCCAGCGGGTCCGATCTGGGCACGCAGTATTTT
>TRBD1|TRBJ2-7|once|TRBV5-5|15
CASSSPRGFSYEQYF
TGTGCCAGCAGCTCGCCCAGGGGGTTTAGCTACGAGCAGTACTTC
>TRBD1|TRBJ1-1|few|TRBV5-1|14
CASSRGTGDTEAFF
TGCGCCAGCAGCCGAGGGACAGGGGACACTGAAGCTTTCTTT
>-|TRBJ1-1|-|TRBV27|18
CASSLSGASSRGLPEAFF
TGTGCCAGCAGTTTATCGGGAGCATCAAGTCGAGGGCTCCCTGAAGCTTTCTTT
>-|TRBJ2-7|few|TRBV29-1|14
CSVESAGESYEQYF
TGCAGCGTTGAATCGGCAGGGGAATCCTACGAGCAGTACTTC
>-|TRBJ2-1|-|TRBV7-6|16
CASSRSVSGSYNEQFF
TGTGCCAGCAGCCGCTCAGTCTCGGGCAGCTACAATGAGCAGTTCTTC
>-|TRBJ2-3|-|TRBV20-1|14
CSARDRPLRDTQYF
TGCAGTGCTAGAGATCGGCCCTTAAGAGATACGCAGTATTTT
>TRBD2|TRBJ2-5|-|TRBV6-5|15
CASSYGTSLIETQYF
TGTGCCAGCAGTTACGGGACTAGCTTGATTGAGACCCAGTACTTC
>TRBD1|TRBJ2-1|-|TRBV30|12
CAWATGVNEQFF
TGTGCCTGGGCGACAGGGGTTAATGAGCAGTTCTTC
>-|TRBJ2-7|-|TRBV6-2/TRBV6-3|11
CASSYPETLYF
TGTGCCAGCAGTTACCCAGAGACCCTGTACTTC
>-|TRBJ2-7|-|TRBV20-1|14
CSARDRTSPYEQYF
TGCAGTGCTAGAGATCGGACTTCACCCTACGAGCAGTACTTC
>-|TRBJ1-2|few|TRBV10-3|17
CAISESPGREGTYGYTF
TGTGCCATCAGTGAGTCCCCCGGCAGGGAGGGAACCTATGGCTACACCTTC
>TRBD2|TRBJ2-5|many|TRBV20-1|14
CSARTSGSQETQYF
TGCAGTGCTCGGACTAGCGGGAGCCAAGAGACCCAGTACTTC
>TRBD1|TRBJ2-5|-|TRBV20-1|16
CSAKNYRGPKGETQYF
TGCAGTGCCAAAAACTACAGGGGGCCTAAAGGGGAGACCCAGTACTTC
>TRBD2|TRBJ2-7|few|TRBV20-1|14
CSAHTSGTSYEQYF
TGCAGTGCACATACTAGCGGGACCTCCTACGAGCAGTACTTC
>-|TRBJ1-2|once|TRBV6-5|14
CASSYSNIPRGYTF
TGTGCCAGCAGTTACTCGAATATCCCCCGGGGCTACACCTTC
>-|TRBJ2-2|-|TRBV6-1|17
CASSVYLGQPNTGELFF
TGTGCCAGCAGTGTGTACCTCGGACAGCCGAACACCGGGGAGCTGTTTTTT
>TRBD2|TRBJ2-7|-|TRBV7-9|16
CASSPATSGPSYEQYF
TGTGCCAGCAGCCCTGCCACTAGCGGCCCCTCCTACGAGCAGTACTTC
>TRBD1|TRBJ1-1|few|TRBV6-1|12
CASRTRGGEAFF
TGTGCCAGCAGGACCAGGGGGGGAGAAGCTTTCTTT
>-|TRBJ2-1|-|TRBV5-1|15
CASSLYGNSYNEQFF
TGCGCCAGCAGCTTGTACGGAAACTCCTACAATGAGCAGTTCTTC
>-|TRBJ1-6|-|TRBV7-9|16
CASSLVIGLANSPLHF
TGTGCCAGCAGCTTAGTCATAGGGCTAGCTAATTCACCCCTCCACTTT
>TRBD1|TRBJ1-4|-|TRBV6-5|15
CASSLRDRVGNKLFF
TGTGCCAGCAGTTTACGAGACAGGGTCGGGAATAAACTGTTTTTT
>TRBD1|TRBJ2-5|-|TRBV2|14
CASSDQGAQETQYF
TGTGCCAGCAGCGACCAGGGGGCCCAAGAGACCCAGTACTTC
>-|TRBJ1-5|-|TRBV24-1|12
CATSSGNQPQHF
TGTGCCACCAGTTCCGGGAATCAGCCCCAGCATTTT
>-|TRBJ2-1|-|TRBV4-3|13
CASSQDAQMEVFF
TGCGCCAGCAGCCAAGATGCCCAGATGGAGGTGTTCTTC
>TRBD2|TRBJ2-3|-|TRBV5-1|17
CASSWKLAGGRVDTQYF
TGCGCCAGCAGCTGGAAACTAGCGGGGGGGCGAGTAGATACGCAGTATTTT
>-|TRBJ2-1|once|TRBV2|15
CASSVRDRTFNEQFF
TGTGCCAGCAGTGTACGTGACAGGACATTCAATGAGCAGTTCTTC